Shown below are 2 T cell receptor beta chains from a single sample sequenced in a study of T cell changes during pregnancy in multiple sclerosis (dated by TCRdb to about 2019). The library came from the immunoSEQ multiplex PCR assay. This is the immuneACCESS table as TCRdb keeps it, with only in-frame sequences that have V and J called. A part of the clones is gone; compared with another copy, unresolved V genes explain less than half, and the rest is unexplained. Present in this sample are some 44,000 clones, approximately 92% of which were seen just once. The biggest ten clones account for around 0.64% of the sample. Specimen: CD4+ T cells from peripheral blood mononuclear cells, collected before pregnancy. Every receptor here comes from a female donor with multiple sclerosis, enrolled in a pregnancy study.

The chain recombines TRBV4-3 with TRBJ2-1; D may be TRBD1 (6 bases). The CDR3 is 14 residues long. Trimming took off 4 bases at V and 4 bases at J, with 11 bases between the two ends. Germline V CDR1 and CDR2: LGHNA, YSLEER. The CDR3: CASSLSGQYNEQFF. The CDR3, as DNA: TGCGCCAGCAGCCTTAGTGGACAGTACAATGAGCAGTTCTTC.

J is TRBJ2-1 and V is TRBV25-1, with D possibly being TRBD1 (6 bases). There are 15 residues in the CDR3. Trimming took 5 bases from V and 6 from J, leaving 17 bases between them. Per germline, CDR1 MGHDK and CDR2 SYGVNS. CDR3 region: CASSYSGTRGNEQFF. The CDR3 nucleotides are TGTGCCAGCAGTTATTCCGGGACAAGGGGCAATGAGCAGTTCTTC.